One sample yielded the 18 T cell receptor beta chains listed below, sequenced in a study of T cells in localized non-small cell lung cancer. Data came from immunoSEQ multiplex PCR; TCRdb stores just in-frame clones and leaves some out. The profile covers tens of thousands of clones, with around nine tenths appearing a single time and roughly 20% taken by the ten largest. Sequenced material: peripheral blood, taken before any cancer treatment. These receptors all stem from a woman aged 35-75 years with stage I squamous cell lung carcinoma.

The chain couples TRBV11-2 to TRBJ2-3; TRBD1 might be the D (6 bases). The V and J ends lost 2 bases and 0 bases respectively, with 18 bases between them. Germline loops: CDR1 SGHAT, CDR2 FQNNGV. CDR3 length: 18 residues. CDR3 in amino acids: CASSLRGRGHGSTDTQYF. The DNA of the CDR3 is TGTGCCAGCAGCTTACGGGGCAGGGGTCACGGTAGCACAGATACGCAGTATTTT.

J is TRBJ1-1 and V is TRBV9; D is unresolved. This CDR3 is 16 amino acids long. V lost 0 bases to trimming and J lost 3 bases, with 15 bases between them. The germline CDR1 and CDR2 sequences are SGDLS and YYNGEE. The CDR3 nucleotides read TGTGCCAGCAGCGTAGCTACGACTGGCCGGGACACTGAAGCTTTCTTT. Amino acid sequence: CASSVATTGRDTEAFF.

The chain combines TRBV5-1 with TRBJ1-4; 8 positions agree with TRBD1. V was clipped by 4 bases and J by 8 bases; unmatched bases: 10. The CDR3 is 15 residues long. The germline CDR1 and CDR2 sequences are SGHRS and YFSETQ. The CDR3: CASSLLGQGREKLFF. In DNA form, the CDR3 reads TGCGCCAGCAGCCTACTAGGACAGGGTAGGGAAAAACTGTTTTTT. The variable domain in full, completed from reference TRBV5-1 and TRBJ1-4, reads KAGVTQTPRYLIKTRGQQVTLSCSPISGHRSVSWYQQTPGQGLQFLFEYFSETQRNKGNFPGRFSGRQFSNSRSEMNVSTLELGDSALYLCASSLLGQGREKLFFGSGTQLSVL.

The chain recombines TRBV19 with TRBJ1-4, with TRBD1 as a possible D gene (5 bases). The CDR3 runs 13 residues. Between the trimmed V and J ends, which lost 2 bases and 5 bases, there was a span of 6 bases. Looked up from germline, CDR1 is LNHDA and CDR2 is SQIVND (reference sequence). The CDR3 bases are TGTGCCAGTAGTATACGGGACAATGAAAAACTGTTTTTT. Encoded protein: CASSIRDNEKLFF.

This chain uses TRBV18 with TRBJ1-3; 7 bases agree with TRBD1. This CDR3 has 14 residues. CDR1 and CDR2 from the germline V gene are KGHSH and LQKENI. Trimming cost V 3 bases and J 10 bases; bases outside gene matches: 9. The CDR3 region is CASSPPTGSRTIYF. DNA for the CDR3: TGTGCCAGCTCACCGCCGACAGGGTCAAGGACCATATATTTT.

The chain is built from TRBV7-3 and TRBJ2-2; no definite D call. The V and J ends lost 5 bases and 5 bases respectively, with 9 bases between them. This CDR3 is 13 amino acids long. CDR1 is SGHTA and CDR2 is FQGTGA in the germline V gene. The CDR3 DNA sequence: TGTGCCAGCAGCACCCCAGCGACCGGGGAGCTGTTTTTT. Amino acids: CASSTPATGELFF.

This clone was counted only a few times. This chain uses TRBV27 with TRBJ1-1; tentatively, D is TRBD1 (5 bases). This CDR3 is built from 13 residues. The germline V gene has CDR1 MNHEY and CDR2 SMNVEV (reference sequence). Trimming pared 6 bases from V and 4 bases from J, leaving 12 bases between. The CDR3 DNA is TGTGCCAGCAGACCGGGCGGGGGCACTGAAGCTTTCTTT. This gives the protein CASRPGGGTEAFF.

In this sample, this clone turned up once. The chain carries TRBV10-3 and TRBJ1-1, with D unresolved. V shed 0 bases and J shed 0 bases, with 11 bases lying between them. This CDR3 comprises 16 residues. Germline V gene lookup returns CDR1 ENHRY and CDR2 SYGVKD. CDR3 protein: CAISESRQEVNTEAFF. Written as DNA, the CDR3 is TGTGCCATCAGTGAGTCGAGGCAGGAAGTGAACACTGAAGCTTTCTTT.

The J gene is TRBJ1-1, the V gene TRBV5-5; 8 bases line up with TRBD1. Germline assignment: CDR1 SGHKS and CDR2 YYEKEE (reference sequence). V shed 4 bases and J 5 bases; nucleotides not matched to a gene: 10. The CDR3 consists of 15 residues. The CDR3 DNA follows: TGTGCCAGCAGCCTGGACAGGGTAGAGGGGACTGAAGCTTTCTTT. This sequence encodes CASSLDRVEGTEAFF.

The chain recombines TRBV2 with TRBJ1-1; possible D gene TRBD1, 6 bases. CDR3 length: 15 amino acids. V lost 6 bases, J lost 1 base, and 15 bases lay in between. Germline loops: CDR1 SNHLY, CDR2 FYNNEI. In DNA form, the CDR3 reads TGTGCCAGCAGGGAACAGGGTGGGAGGAACACTGAAGCTTTCTTT. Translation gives CASREQGGRNTEAFF. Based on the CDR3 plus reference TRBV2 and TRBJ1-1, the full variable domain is EPEVTQTPSHQVTQMGQEVILRCVPISNHLYFYWYRQILGQKVEFLVSFYNNEISEKSEIFDDQFSVERPDGSNFTLKIRSTKLEDSAMYFCASREQGGRNTEAFFGQGTRLTVV.

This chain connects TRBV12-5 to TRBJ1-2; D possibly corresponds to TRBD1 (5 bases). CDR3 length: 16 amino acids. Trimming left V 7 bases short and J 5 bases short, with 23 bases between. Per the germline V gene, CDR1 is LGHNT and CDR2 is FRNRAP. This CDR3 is CASAQSGASRGYGYTF. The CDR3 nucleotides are TGTGCTAGTGCCCAATCCGGCGCATCTCGGGGGTATGGCTACACCTTC.

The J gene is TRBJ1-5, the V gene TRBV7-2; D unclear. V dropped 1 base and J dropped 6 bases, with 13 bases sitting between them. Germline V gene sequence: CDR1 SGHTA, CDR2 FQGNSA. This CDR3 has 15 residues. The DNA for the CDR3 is TGTGCCAGCAGCTTAGGGAACAGCGGGTTTCAGCCCCAGCATTTT. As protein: CASSLGNSGFQPQHF.

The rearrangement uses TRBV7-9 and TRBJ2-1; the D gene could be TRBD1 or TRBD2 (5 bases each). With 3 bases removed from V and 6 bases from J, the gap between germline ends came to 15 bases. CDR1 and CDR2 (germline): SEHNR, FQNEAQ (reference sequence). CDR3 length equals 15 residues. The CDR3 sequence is CASSFRDGGSNEQFF. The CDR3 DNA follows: TGTGCCAGCAGCTTCCGGGACGGAGGTTCCAATGAGCAGTTCTTC.

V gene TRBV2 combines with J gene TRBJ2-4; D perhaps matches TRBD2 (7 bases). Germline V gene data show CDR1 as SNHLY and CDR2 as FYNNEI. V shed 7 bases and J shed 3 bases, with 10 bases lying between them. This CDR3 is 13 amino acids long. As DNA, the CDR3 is TGTGCCAGCACGGGGGGCGTCAAAAACATTCAGTACTTC. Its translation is CASTGGVKNIQYF.

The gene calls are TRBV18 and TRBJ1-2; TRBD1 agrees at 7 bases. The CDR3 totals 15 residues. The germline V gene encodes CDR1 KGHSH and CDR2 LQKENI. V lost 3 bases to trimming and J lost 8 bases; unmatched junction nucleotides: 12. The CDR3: CASSPRPGGEGGYTF. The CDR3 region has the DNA TGTGCCAGCTCACCTCGCCCAGGGGGAGAAGGGGGCTACACCTTC.

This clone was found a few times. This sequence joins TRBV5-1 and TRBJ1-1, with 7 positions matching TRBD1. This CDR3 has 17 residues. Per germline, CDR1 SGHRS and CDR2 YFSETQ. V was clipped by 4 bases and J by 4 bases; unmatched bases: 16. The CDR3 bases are TGCGCCAGCAGCCTAACAGGGGATCTTGGCGGTACCACTGAAGCTTTCTTT. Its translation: CASSLTGDLGGTTEAFF. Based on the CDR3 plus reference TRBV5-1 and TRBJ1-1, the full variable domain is KAGVTQTPRYLIKTRGQQVTLSCSPISGHRSVSWYQQTPGQGLQFLFEYFSETQRNKGNFPGRFSGRQFSNSRSEMNVSTLELGDSALYLCASSLTGDLGGTTEAFFGQGTRLTVV.

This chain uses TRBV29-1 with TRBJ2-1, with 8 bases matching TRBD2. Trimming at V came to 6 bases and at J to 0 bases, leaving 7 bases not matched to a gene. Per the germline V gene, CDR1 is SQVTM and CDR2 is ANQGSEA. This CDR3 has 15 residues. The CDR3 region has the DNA TGCAGCGTCTTACCCCGGGGGGGCTCCTACAATGAGCAGTTCTTC. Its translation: CSVLPRGGSYNEQFF.

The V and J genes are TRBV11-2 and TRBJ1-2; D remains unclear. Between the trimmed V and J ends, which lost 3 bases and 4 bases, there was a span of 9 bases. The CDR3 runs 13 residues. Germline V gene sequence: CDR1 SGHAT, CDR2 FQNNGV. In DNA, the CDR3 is TGTGCCAGCAGCTTCGGCGCAGGCTATGGCTACACCTTC. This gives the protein CASSFGAGYGYTF.